These T cell receptor beta chains were read from a single sample in a study of T cell changes during pregnancy in multiple sclerosis. Clones were read by immunoSEQ multiplex PCR, and TCRdb kept only the in-frame ones, dropping some. The top ten hold over 2% of the sample, which has about 76,000 clones, 93% seen once. This specimen consisted of peripheral blood, obtained in the second trimester of pregnancy. The receptors here all came from a female donor with multiple sclerosis, enrolled in a pregnancy study. The CDR3 runs from the conserved cysteine through the conserved F or W. Fields, in order: V gene, J gene, clone size, D gene, CDR3 DNA, CDR3 protein. A D gene is named only where the DNA matches it firmly. Some rows mark clone size as missing; the rest say once, few, many or name a class of expanded clone.

>TRBV9|TRBJ1-3|NA|NA
TGTGCCAGCAGCGTAGACGAGTACGCTGGAAACACCATATATTTT
CASSVDEYAGNTIYF
>TRBV27|TRBJ2-1|NA|NA
TGTGCCAGCGGACTATCCAAAAATGAGCAGTTCTTC
CASGLSKNEQFF
>TRBV7-3|TRBJ2-7|NA|NA
TGTGCCAGCAGCCTCGGGGGAGGGGGGGCGTACGAGCAGTACTTC
CASSLGGGGAYEQYF
>TRBV6-1|TRBJ2-1|NA|NA
TGTGCCAGCAGCGTCGGAGCGGAAGGTCAGCAGTTCTTC
CASSVGAEGQQFF
>TRBV19|TRBJ1-2|once|TRBD1
TGTGCCAGTATGTTCGCGACAGGGGTAGAGAGTGGCTACACCTTC
CASMFATGVESGYTF
>TRBV9|TRBJ1-2|NA|TRBD1
TGTGCCAGCAGCAGCCAGGGGGAGGGCTACACCTTC
CASSSQGEGYTF
>TRBV7-9|TRBJ1-3|NA|NA
TGTGCCAGCAAACCGCCGTATAGACTCGGAAACACCATATATTTT
CASKPPYRLGNTIYF
>TRBV5-1|TRBJ2-7|NA|NA
TGCGCCAGCAGCCCAGACTTGACAGGTCTTCCCTACGAGCAGTACTTC
CASSPDLTGLPYEQYF
>TRBV7-8|TRBJ1-1|NA|NA
TGTGCCAGCAGCTCCCCAATGAACACTGAAGCTTTCTTT
CASSSPMNTEAFF
>TRBV5-6|TRBJ2-6|once|NA
TGTGCCAGCAGCGCGGGTGGGGGCACCAACGTCCTGACTTTC
CASSAGGGTNVLTF
>TRBV20-1|TRBJ2-1|NA|NA
TGCAGTGCTTGGCTCTACAATGAGCAGTTCTTC
CSAWLYNEQFF
>TRBV9|TRBJ2-7|NA|NA
TGTGCCAGCAGCGCAGGGTTTTCCTACGAGCAGTACTTC
CASSAGFSYEQYF
>TRBV6-5|TRBJ1-2|NA|NA
TGTGCCAGCAGTTACATTGGAGGCGGCTACACCTTC
CASSYIGGGYTF
>TRBV5-6|TRBJ1-2|NA|TRBD1
TGTGCCAGCAGCCCCCCGACAGGGTATGGCTACACCTTC
CASSPPTGYGYTF
>TRBV27|TRBJ1-5|NA|NA
TGTGCCAGCAGTTGGACCAAGGGGGATCAGCCCCAGCATTTT
CASSWTKGDQPQHF
>TRBV9|TRBJ2-3|NA|TRBD2
TGTGCCAGCAGCCCCCGGTCTAGCGGGGGGGTAGATACGCAGTATTTT
CASSPRSSGGVDTQYF
>TRBV11-2|TRBJ2-3|once|TRBD2
TGTGCCAGCAGCTTAGAGCGGGGGAACACAGATACGCAGTATTTT
CASSLERGNTDTQYF
>TRBV4-1|TRBJ2-7|once|NA
TGCGCCAGCAGCCAAGATCCATCCCACAGCTTCTACGAGCAGTACTTC
CASSQDPSHSFYEQYF
>TRBV6-1|TRBJ2-7|NA|NA
TGTGCCAGCAGTTATCCAACAGGGGAGCAGTACTTC
CASSYPTGEQYF
>TRBV10-3|TRBJ2-3|NA|TRBD2
TGTGCCATCAGGACTAGCGGCTCAGATACGCAGTATTTT
CAIRTSGSDTQYF
>TRBV10-3|TRBJ2-1|NA|TRBD2
TGTGCCATCAGTCTGACGGGGACTAGCGGGGGGTACAATGAGCAGTTCTTC
CAISLTGTSGGYNEQFF
>TRBV18|TRBJ1-1|NA|NA
TGTGCCAGCTCACCACTTACCACAGGGAGCATGAACACTGAAGCTTTCTTT
CASSPLTTGSMNTEAFF
>TRBV4-1|TRBJ2-1|NA|NA
TGCGCCAGCAGCCAAATCTACAGGGATTCCAATGAGCAGTTCTTC
CASSQIYRDSNEQFF
>TRBV5-6|TRBJ1-2|NA|NA
TGTGCCAGCAGCCAGTCAGGGGTCTTCGCTTGGGATGGCTACACCTTC
CASSQSGVFAWDGYTF
>TRBV11-2|TRBJ2-7|NA|NA
NA
CASSPVGSGAYF
>TRBV6-1|TRBJ1-2|NA|TRBD1
TGTGCCAGCAGTGTAGCAGGGGGCGCGAGCTATGGCTACACCTTC
CASSVAGGASYGYTF
>TRBV2|TRBJ2-7|NA|TRBD2
TGTGCCAGCACGGGGGGGCACTACGAGCAGTACTTC
CASTGGHYEQYF
>TRBV7-2|TRBJ2-1|NA|TRBD2
TGTGCCAGCAGCTTAAATATTCTCGCTAGCGGATACAATGAGCAGTTCTTC
CASSLNILASGYNEQFF